A single sample gave rise to the 28 T cell receptor beta chains below, sequenced in a study of identical twins. One entry per CDR3 protein results from TCRdb running MiXCR on the 5' RACE reads. The data contain 700,000 or so distinct CDR3 sequences, 8.5% to 9% of them singletons. The sample was also reused in another study, on yellow fever vaccine responses in identical twins.

Sample: PBMCs. The receptors originated from a woman under 30 in good health.

The CDR3 is CASSLMREVGLDTQYF. CDR3 bases: TGCGCCAGCAGCTTGATGCGGGAGGTCGGTTTAGATACGCAGTATTTT. V and J are TRBV5-1 and TRBJ2-3, with 8 nucleotides matching TRBD2. This CDR3 contains 16 residues. Germline CDR1 SGHRS, CDR2 YFSETQ. V lost 1 base to trimming and J lost 5 bases; unmatched junction nucleotides: 9. The full variable domain, rest sourced from reference TRBV5-1 and TRBJ2-3, is KAGVTQTPRYLIKTRGQQVTLSCSPISGHRSVSWYQQTPGQGLQFLFEYFSETQRNKGNFPGRFSGRQFSNSRSEMNVSTLELGDSALYLCASSLMREVGLDTQYFGPGTRLTVL.

This clonotype was recorded a few times. V gene TRBV27 combines with J gene TRBJ2-7, with 9 nucleotides matching TRBD2. The CDR3 sequence is 15 residues long. The junction had 3 bases not matched to a gene; V was cut back by 2 bases and J by 1 base. Looked up from germline, CDR1 is MNHEY and CDR2 is SMNVEV (reference sequence). The CDR3 sequence is CASSLNSGGSYEQYF. In DNA form, the CDR3 reads TGTGCCAGCAGTTTAAACAGCGGGGGGTCCTACGAGCAGTACTTC.

This clonotype was counted a few times. The chain couples TRBV5-1 to TRBJ1-2; D is ambiguous. The CDR3 loop spans 14 amino acids. Germline-derived CDR1 and CDR2 are SGHRS and YFSETQ. Trimming removed 0 bases from V and 4 bases from J, with 10 bases in between. CDR3 region: CASSLDGSLYGYTF. As DNA, the CDR3 is TGCGCCAGCAGCTTGGACGGGAGCCTCTATGGCTACACCTTC. Complete variable domain (other parts from reference TRBV5-1 and TRBJ1-2): KAGVTQTPRYLIKTRGQQVTLSCSPISGHRSVSWYQQTPGQGLQFLFEYFSETQRNKGNFPGRFSGRQFSNSRSEMNVSTLELGDSALYLCASSLDGSLYGYTFGSGTRLTVV.

This chain joins TRBV7-3 and TRBJ2-3; TRBD1 matches 7 bases. V dropped 6 bases and J dropped 4; count of bases not matched to a gene: 7. Germline V lookup: CDR1 SGHTA, CDR2 FQGTGA. This CDR3 contains 14 residues. The CDR3 region is CASSTGVPPDTQYF. The CDR3 nucleotides read TGTGCCAGCAGTACAGGGGTCCCCCCAGATACGCAGTATTTT.

The V and J genes are TRBV6-1 and TRBJ2-1, with 8 bases matching TRBD1. CDR1 is MNHNS, CDR2 SASEGT, per germline. This CDR3 spans 14 amino acids. Trimming at V came to 6 bases and at J to 7 bases, leaving 8 bases not matched to a gene. CDR3 sequence reads: CASSRGQGRNEQFF. The CDR3 DNA sequence: TGTGCCAGCAGCCGAGGACAGGGTCGAAATGAGCAGTTCTTC.

This clonotype was seen more than once but under ten times. The chain employs TRBV20-1 and TRBJ2-5; D may match TRBD1 or TRBD2 (5 bases each). V lost 0 bases and J 4 bases, leaving 12 bases between the germline ends. This CDR3 has 14 amino acids. CDR1 is DFQATT and CDR2 is SNEGSKA in the germline V gene (reference sequence). CDR3 nucleotides: TGCAGTGCTAGAGATATCCCTGGGGGAGAGACCCAGTACTTC. It translates to CSARDIPGGETQYF.

This clonotype was picked up many times. This chain joins TRBV10-3 and TRBJ2-1, with D perhaps matching TRBD2 (5 bases). V was trimmed by 10 bases and J by 8 bases, leaving 24 bases between them. Per germline, CDR1 ENHRY and CDR2 SYGVKD. This CDR3 is built from 15 residues. CDR3 sequence: CATHRRETLEDEQFF. The CDR3 bases are TGTGCCACACACCGACGGGAAACCCTTGAGGATGAGCAGTTCTTC.

This clonotype was observed a few times. The rearrangement uses TRBV20-1 and TRBJ2-1; 7 nucleotides line up with TRBD1. The CDR3 is 12 amino acids. From germline, CDR1 is DFQATT and CDR2 SNEGSKA (reference sequence). After removal of 4 bases from V and 7 bases from J, the junction contained 4 bases not matched to a gene. The chain's CDR3 is CSANRGVNEQFF. The CDR3 DNA reads TGCAGTGCTAACAGGGGAGTGAATGAGCAGTTCTTC.

This clonotype was detected many times. The chain has TRBV2 and TRBJ1-4; D unclear. This CDR3 has 12 residues. The V end was cut by 6 bases, the J end by 5 bases, with 7 bases between. The germline CDR1 and CDR2 sequences are SNHLY and FYNNEI. CDR3 protein: CASRIQNEKLFF. The CDR3 region has the DNA TGTGCCAGCAGGATACAGAATGAAAAACTGTTTTTT.

The sample holds many counts of this clonotype. J is TRBJ2-1 and V is TRBV18; D possibly corresponds to TRBD2 (5 bases). The CDR3 contains 15 residues. In germline, CDR1 is KGHSH, CDR2 LQKENI. The V end lost 2 bases, the J end lost 10 bases, and 18 bases lay between the germline ends. CDR3 residues: CASSPGLAREREQFF. CDR3 bases: TGTGCCAGCTCACCAGGGCTAGCTAGGGAAAGGGAGCAGTTCTTC.

This clonotype has only a few counts. The chain employs TRBV28 and TRBJ2-7; TRBD1 matches 11 bases. The junction had 6 bases not matched to a gene; V was cut back by 4 bases and J by 7 bases. The CDR3 consists of 14 residues. Germline CDR1 is MDHEN and CDR2 is SYDVKM. DNA for the CDR3: TGTGCCAGCAGTTGGACAGGGGGCTCTTTGGAGCAGTACTTC. It codes for CASSWTGGSLEQYF. Full variable domain (missing parts from reference TRBV28 and TRBJ2-7): DVKVTQSSRYLVKRTGEKVFLECVQDMDHENMFWYRQDPGLGLRLIYFSYDVKMKEKGDIPEGYSVSREKKERFSLILESASTNQTSMYLCASSWTGGSLEQYFGPGTRLTVT.

The rearrangement uses TRBV5-1 and TRBJ2-3; D uncertain. Deletions cut 0 bases from V and 0 bases from J, with 14 bases between. The CDR3 length is 17 residues. The V gene's germline CDR1 is SGHRS and CDR2 YFSETQ. The CDR3 DNA sequence: TGCGCCAGCAGCTTGGGGGTGCGGCTCCCGAGCACAGATACGCAGTATTTT. It yields the protein CASSLGVRLPSTDTQYF.

The chain joins TRBV5-1 to TRBJ2-1; 9 bases agree with TRBD1. Germline CDR1 reads SGHRS; CDR2 reads YFSETQ. After removal of 4 bases from V and 5 bases from J, the junction contained 13 bases not matched to a gene. The CDR3 contains 17 residues. CDR3 region: CASSHDLRQGVNNEQFF. CDR3 bases: TGCGCCAGCAGCCATGACCTCCGACAGGGGGTCAACAATGAGCAGTTCTTC.

This clonotype occurred a few times. V usage is TRBV27 and J usage is TRBJ2-7; tentative D call: TRBD2 (6 bases). The V end was cut by 1 base, the J end by 2 bases, with 9 bases between. Looked up from germline, CDR1 is MNHEY and CDR2 is SMNVEV (reference sequence). The CDR3 is 14 residues long. The CDR3 nucleotides are TGTGCCAGCAGTTTATACGGGACTCCCTACGAGCAGTACTTC. It translates to CASSLYGTPYEQYF.

The table lists this clonotype with a few counts. The V and J genes are TRBV5-1 and TRBJ2-1; D remains unclear. The germline gives CDR1 SGHRS, CDR2 YFSETQ. This CDR3 comprises 13 residues. Trimming took off 5 bases at V and 7 bases at J, with 13 bases between the two ends. CDR3 DNA sequence: TGCGCCAGCAGGACGTACGTTGGTAATGAGCAGTTCTTC. Translating gives CASRTYVGNEQFF.

The chain links TRBV19 to TRBJ2-7; TRBD2 might be the D (7 bases). Germline V gene data show CDR1 as LNHDA and CDR2 as SQIVND (reference sequence). The germline V and J ends were trimmed by 7 bases and 1 base, with 14 bases remaining between them. The length of the CDR3 is 14 residues. CDR3 DNA: TGTGCCAGTAACCCGGGGGGCAGATCCTACGAGCAGTACTTC. Translating gives CASNPGGRSYEQYF.

The V gene is TRBV28, the J gene TRBJ2-2; the match to TRBD2 covers 14 bases. The ends lost 9 bases at V and 5 bases at J; junction bases unmatched: 5. The CDR3 totals 15 residues. Germline values: CDR1 MDHEN, CDR2 SYDVKM. The CDR3 loop is CARATSGRGTGELFF. DNA for the CDR3: TGTGCCAGGGCGACTAGCGGGAGGGGGACCGGGGAGCTGTTTTTT. The complete variable domain, with remaining parts taken from reference TRBV28 and TRBJ2-2, reads DVKVTQSSRYLVKRTGEKVFLECVQDMDHENMFWYRQDPGLGLRLIYFSYDVKMKEKGDIPEGYSVSREKKERFSLILESASTNQTSMYLCARATSGRGTGELFFGEGSRLTVL.

The table lists this clonotype with a few counts. The chain joins TRBV2 to TRBJ2-1, with 8 bases aligning to TRBD2. The CDR3 runs to 11 residues. V lost 6 bases to trimming and J lost 15 bases; unmatched junction nucleotides: 7. Per the germline V gene, CDR1 is SNHLY and CDR2 is FYNNEI. The chain's CDR3 is CASSDSGVGFF. CDR3 in DNA: TGTGCCAGCAGCGATAGCGGGGTTGGGTTCTTC. The full variable domain, in which reference TRBV2 and TRBJ2-1 provide the parts outside the CDR3, is EPEVTQTPSHQVTQMGQEVILRCVPISNHLYFYWYRQILGQKVEFLVSFYNNEISEKSEIFDDQFSVERPDGSNFTLKIRSTKLEDSAMYFCASSDSGVGFFGPGTRLTVL.

J is TRBJ2-7 and V is TRBV12-3 or TRBV12-4, with 11 bases aligning to TRBD2. Trimming cost V 5 bases and J 4 bases; bases outside gene matches: 10. The CDR3 is 16 residues long. CDR3 amino acids: CASSGRLAGFWYEQYF. The CDR3 bases are TGTGCCAGCAGTGGACGACTAGCGGGATTCTGGTACGAGCAGTACTTC.

The genes are TRBV12-3 or TRBV12-4 and TRBJ2-3; a possible D gene is TRBD2 (7 bases). This CDR3 contains 16 residues. The V gene lost 6 bases and the J gene lost 5 bases, with 21 bases spanning the gap. The CDR3 here is CASRKGGRNWGDTQYF. For the CDR3, the DNA is TGTGCCAGCAGGAAGGGGGGGCGGAACTGGGGAGATACGCAGTATTTT.

The chain uses TRBV29-1 and TRBJ2-2; weak D call: TRBD1 (5 bases). The ends were cut back, 4 bases at V and 1 base at J, with 7 bases in the middle. CDR3 length: 13 residues. Germline-derived CDR1 and CDR2 are SQVTM and ANQGSEA. The DNA for the CDR3 is TGCAGCGTTGGACAGATGAACACCGGGGAGCTGTTTTTT. This encodes CSVGQMNTGELFF.

This clonotype has just a few counts. V gene TRBV4-1 combines with J gene TRBJ1-3; a weak D match, TRBD1 (5 bases). V lost 8 bases and J lost 3, with 11 bases in between. CDR1 is MGHRA, CDR2 YSYEKL, per germline. This CDR3 region has 13 residues. CDR3 sequence reads: CASGTQLGNTIYF. The CDR3 bases are TGCGCCAGCGGGACCCAACTTGGAAACACCATATATTTT.

This clonotype was seen more than once but under ten times. The chain joins TRBV7-3 to TRBJ2-5, with TRBD2 matching over 13 bases. The CDR3 is 16 amino acids. Germline CDR1 reads SGHTA; CDR2 reads FQGTGA. The V and J ends lost 5 bases and 5 bases, in that order; junction bases with no gene match: 8. The CDR3 loop is CASSQLAGGLMETQYF. The CDR3 bases are TGTGCCAGCAGCCAACTAGCGGGGGGGCTTATGGAGACCCAGTACTTC. Looking up the rest from reference TRBV7-3 and TRBJ2-5 gives the full variable domain: GAGVSQTPSNKVTEKGKYVELRCDPISGHTALYWYRQSLGQGPEFLIYFQGTGAADDSGLPNDRFFAVRPEGSVSTLKIQRTERGDSAVYLCASSQLAGGLMETQYFGPGTRLLVL.

With regard to this clonotype: A single base separates this from a much larger clone, so it may be a read error. The CDR3 DNA is TGCGCCTGCAGCTGGGACAGTAACTCCTACAATGAGCAGTTCTTC. As protein: CACSWDSNSYNEQFF. The chain joins TRBV5-1 to TRBJ2-1, with TRBD1 matching 7 bases. This CDR3 contains 15 residues. Germline V CDR1 and CDR2: SGHRS, YFSETQ. Using reference TRBV5-1 and TRBJ2-1 for the parts outside the CDR3, the full variable domain is KAGVTQTPRYLIKTRGQQVTLSCSPISGHRSVSWYQQTPGQGLQFLFEYFSETQRNKGNFPGRFSGRQFSNSRSEMNVSTLELGDSALYLCACSWDSNSYNEQFFGPGTRLTVL.

This clonotype was seen only a few times. DNA of the CDR3: TGTGCCAGCAGTGAATATGCAGGACAGAATTCACCCCTCCACTTT. It yields the protein CASSEYAGQNSPLHF. This chain connects TRBV25-1 to TRBJ1-6; perhaps TRBD1 as D (6 bases). CDR1 is MGHDK, CDR2 SYGVNS, per germline. Trimming removed 0 bases from V and 7 bases from J, with 10 bases in between. The CDR3 is made up of 15 amino acids.

The gene calls are TRBV11-3 and TRBJ2-1, with D uncertain. V shed 5 bases and J shed 8 bases, with 13 bases lying between them. The CDR3 is 13 residues long. Germline CDR1 and CDR2: SGHNT and YENEEA. Written as DNA, the CDR3 is TGTGCCAGCAGCCCATCAAAGGGCCATGAGCAGTTCTTC. Encoded protein: CASSPSKGHEQFF.

The chain uses TRBV12-3 or TRBV12-4 and TRBJ2-1; tentatively, D is TRBD1 (6 bases). The CDR3 covers 15 residues. V dropped 2 bases and J dropped 7 bases, with 15 bases sitting between them. CDR3 sequence (DNA): TGTGCCAGCAGTTTAAAGGGGGTACTGGCGAATGAGCAGTTCTTC. Residues: CASSLKGVLANEQFF.

Remarks on this clonotype: The junction departs from the called germline gene at one end, perhaps through a read error. This sequence joins TRBV5-1 and TRBJ2-4, with TRBD2 matching 8 bases. The CDR3 has 13 residues. Germline values: CDR1 SGHRS, CDR2 YFSETQ. CDR3 in amino acids: CASTLSGGNIQYF. The CDR3 bases are TGCGCCAGCACCTTGTCGGGAGGGAACATTCAGTACTTC.